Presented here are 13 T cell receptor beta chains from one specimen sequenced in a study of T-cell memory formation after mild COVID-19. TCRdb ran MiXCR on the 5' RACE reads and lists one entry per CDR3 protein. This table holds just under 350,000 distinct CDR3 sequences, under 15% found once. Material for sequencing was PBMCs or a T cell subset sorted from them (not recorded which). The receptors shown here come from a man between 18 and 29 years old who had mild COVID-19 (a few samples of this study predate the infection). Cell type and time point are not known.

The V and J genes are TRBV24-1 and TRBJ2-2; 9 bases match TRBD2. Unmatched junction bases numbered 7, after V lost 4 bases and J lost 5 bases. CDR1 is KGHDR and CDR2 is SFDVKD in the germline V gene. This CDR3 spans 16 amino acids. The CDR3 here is CATSDPSGGRTGELFF. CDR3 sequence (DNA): TGTGCCACCAGTGACCCGAGCGGGGGGCGGACCGGGGAGCTGTTTTTT.

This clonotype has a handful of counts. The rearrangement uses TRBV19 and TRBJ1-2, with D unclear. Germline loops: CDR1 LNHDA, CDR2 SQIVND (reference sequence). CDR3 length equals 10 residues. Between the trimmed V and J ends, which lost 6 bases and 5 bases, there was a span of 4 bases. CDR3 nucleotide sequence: TGTGCCAGTAGGAGTTATGGCTACACCTTC. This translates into CASRSYGYTF.

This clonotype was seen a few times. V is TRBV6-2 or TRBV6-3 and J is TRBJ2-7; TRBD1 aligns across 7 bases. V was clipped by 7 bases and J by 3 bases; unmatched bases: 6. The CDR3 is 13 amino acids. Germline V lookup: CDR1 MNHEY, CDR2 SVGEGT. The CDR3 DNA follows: TGTGCCAGCACAAGGGACAGCCTCTACGAGCAGTACTTC. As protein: CASTRDSLYEQYF.

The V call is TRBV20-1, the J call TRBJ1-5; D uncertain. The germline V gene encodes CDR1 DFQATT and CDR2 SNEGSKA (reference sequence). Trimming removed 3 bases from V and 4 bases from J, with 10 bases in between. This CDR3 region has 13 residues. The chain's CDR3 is CSARLGGNQPQHF. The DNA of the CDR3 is TGCAGTGCTAGGCTGGGTGGAAATCAGCCCCAGCATTTT.

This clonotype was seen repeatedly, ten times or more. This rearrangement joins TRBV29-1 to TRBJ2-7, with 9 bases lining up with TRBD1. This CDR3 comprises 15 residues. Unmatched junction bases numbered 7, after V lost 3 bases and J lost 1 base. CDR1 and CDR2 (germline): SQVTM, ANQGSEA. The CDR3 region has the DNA TGCAGCGTTGAGCCTGCCGGGACAGGGTCCTACGAGCAGTACTTC. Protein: CSVEPAGTGSYEQYF.

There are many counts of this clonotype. DNA for the CDR3: TGCGCCAGCTCCGGACCTACCCGGGGCTACACCTTC. Translated: CASSGPTRGYTF. This rearrangement joins TRBV5-1 to TRBJ1-2; D gene ambiguous. Germline values: CDR1 SGHRS, CDR2 YFSETQ. V gave up 7 bases and J gave up 8 bases, with 15 bases separating them. The CDR3 has 12 residues.

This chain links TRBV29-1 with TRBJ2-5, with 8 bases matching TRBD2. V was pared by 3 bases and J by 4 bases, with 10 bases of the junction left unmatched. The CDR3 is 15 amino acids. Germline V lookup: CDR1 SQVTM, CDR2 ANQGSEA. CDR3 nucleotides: TGCAGCGTTGAGTCTGCGGGGGGCTATAGAGAGACCCAGTACTTC. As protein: CSVESAGGYRETQYF.

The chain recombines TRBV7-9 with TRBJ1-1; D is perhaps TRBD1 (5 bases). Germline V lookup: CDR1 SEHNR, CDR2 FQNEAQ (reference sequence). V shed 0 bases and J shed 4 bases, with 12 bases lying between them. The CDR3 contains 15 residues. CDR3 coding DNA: TGTGCCAGCAGCTTAGCCCCGGGGGTGTCCACTGAAGCTTTCTTT. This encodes CASSLAPGVSTEAFF.

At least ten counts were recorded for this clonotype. CDR3 loop: CASSWDRSTDTQYF. The CDR3 nucleotides read TGTGCCAGCAGCTGGGACAGATCCACAGATACGCAGTATTTT. The J gene is TRBJ2-3, the V gene TRBV12-3 or TRBV12-4; 7 bases line up with TRBD1. The CDR3 runs 14 residues. V gave up 6 bases and J gave up 2 bases; unmatched junction bases: 5.

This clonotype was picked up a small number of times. Here the CDR3 DNA reads TGTGCCACGGGACAGGGGGCATATCAGCCCCAGCATTTT. This sequence encodes CATGQGAYQPQHF. V gene TRBV19 combines with J gene TRBJ1-5, with TRBD1 matching 12 bases. Per germline, CDR1 LNHDA and CDR2 SQIVND (reference sequence). The CDR3 covers 13 residues. Trimming at V came to 10 bases and at J to 5 bases, leaving 3 bases not matched to a gene.

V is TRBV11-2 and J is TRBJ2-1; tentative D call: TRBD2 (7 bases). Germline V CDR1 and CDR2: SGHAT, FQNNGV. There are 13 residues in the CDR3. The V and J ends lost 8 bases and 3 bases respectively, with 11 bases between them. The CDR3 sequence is CASWGGLYNEQFF. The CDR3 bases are TGTGCCAGCTGGGGGGGCCTCTACAATGAGCAGTTCTTC.

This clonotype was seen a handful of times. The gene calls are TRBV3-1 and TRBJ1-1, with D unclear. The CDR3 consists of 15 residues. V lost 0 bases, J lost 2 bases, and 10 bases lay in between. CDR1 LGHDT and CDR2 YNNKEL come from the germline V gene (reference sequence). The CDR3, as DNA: TGTGCCAGCAGCCAAGAAGGCTACGGAAACACTGAAGCTTTCTTT. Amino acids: CASSQEGYGNTEAFF. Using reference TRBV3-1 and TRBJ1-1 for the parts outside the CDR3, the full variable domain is DTAVSQTPKYLVTQMGNDKSIKCEQNLGHDTMYWYKQDSKKFLKIMFSYNNKELIINETVPNRFSPKSPDKAHLNLHINSLELGDSAVYFCASSQEGYGNTEAFFGQGTRLTVV.

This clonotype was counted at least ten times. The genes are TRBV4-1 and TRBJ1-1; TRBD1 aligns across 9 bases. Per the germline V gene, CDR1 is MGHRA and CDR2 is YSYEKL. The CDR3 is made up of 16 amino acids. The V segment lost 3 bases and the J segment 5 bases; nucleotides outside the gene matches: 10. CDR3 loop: CASSHHRDRVWTEAFF. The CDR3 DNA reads TGCGCCAGCAGCCATCACCGGGACAGGGTTTGGACTGAAGCTTTCTTT.